This entry lists 21 T cell receptor beta chains sequenced from one sample in a study of neurological immune-mediated disorders. Via MiXCR, TCRdb re-called the 5' RACE reads, giving one row per CDR3 protein. Seen here are 35,000 to 40,000 distinct CDR3 sequences, more than 2% observed once, and the top ten hold less than 3%. The sample comprised PBMCs. These receptors were obtained from a man in his fifties with multiple sclerosis.

This clonotype was counted many times. The chain uses TRBV11-2 and TRBJ2-3; 9 bases are shared with TRBD2. CDR3 size: 18 residues. J lost 4 bases, V lost 0 bases, and 11 bases had no gene match. CDR1 SGHAT and CDR2 FQNNGV come from the germline V gene. The CDR3 DNA follows: TGTGCCAGCAGCTTAGATCTCGTGGCGGGGGGGCTCTCAGATACGCAGTATTTT. This encodes CASSLDLVAGGLSDTQYF.

This clonotype is termed medium-sized (0.01 to 0.1%). V usage is TRBV10-3 and J usage is TRBJ2-3; TRBD2 aligns across 8 bases. Germline loops: CDR1 ENHRY, CDR2 SYGVKD. The CDR3 spans 15 residues. Unmatched junction bases numbered 14, after V lost 10 bases and J lost 5 bases. The CDR3 sequence is CATNWRGDPIDTQYF. The CDR3 nucleotides are TGTGCCACTAACTGGCGGGGGGACCCGATAGATACGCAGTATTTT.

This clonotype was seen a handful of times. V is TRBV18 and J is TRBJ2-3, with D perhaps matching TRBD1 or TRBD2 (5 bases each). V was pared by 0 bases and J by 6 bases, with 10 bases between. The germline V gene encodes CDR1 KGHSH and CDR2 LQKENI. The CDR3 has 14 amino acids. The CDR3 reads CASSPPPGTDTQYF. Here the CDR3 DNA reads TGTGCCAGCTCACCACCCCCGGGGACGGATACGCAGTATTTT.

This clonotype was detected ten times or more. A much larger clonotype is one base distant, so this may be a read error. The chain has TRBV7-2 and TRBJ2-5; D not certain. Per germline, CDR1 SGHTA and CDR2 FQGNSA. The CDR3 sequence is 11 residues long. The V and J ends lost 6 bases and 5 bases respectively, with 7 bases between them. The CDR3 loop reads CASRFLETQYF. Written as DNA, the CDR3 is TGTGCCAGCAGATTTCTCGAGACCCAGTACTTC.

This clonotype was seen repeatedly, ten times or more. This chain joins TRBV5-1 and TRBJ2-1; D unresolved. The CDR3 length is 13 residues. V lost 4 bases and J lost 5, with 10 bases in between. Germline CDR1 SGHRS, CDR2 YFSETQ. CDR3 sequence (DNA): TGCGCCAGCAGCAATTCCCCAGACAATGAGCAGTTCTTC. Amino acids: CASSNSPDNEQFF.

This clonotype was seen at least ten times. The chain combines TRBV5-1 with TRBJ1-1; TRBD1 matches 7 bases. Trimming removed 4 bases from V and 5 bases from J; junction bases left unmatched: 5. The CDR3 runs 13 residues. Germline V gene lookup returns CDR1 SGHRS and CDR2 YFSETQ. CDR3 bases: TGCGCCAGCAGCACCCAGGGGGAGACTGAAGCTTTCTTT. Amino acid sequence: CASSTQGETEAFF.

This clonotype was observed many times. The gene calls are TRBV6-5 and TRBJ1-2; the D gene is possibly TRBD1 (5 bases). The CDR3 spans 15 residues. The germline CDR1 and CDR2 sequences are MNHEY and SVGAGI. With 3 bases removed from V and 8 bases from J, the gap between germline ends came to 19 bases. CDR3 amino acids: CASSYSRGTGDGYTF. The CDR3 DNA reads TGTGCCAGCAGTTATTCGCGGGGGACGGGGGACGGCTACACCTTC.

The table lists this clonotype with many counts. The gene calls are TRBV7-2 and TRBJ1-4; 7 bases map to TRBD1. The CDR3 loop spans 14 amino acids. CDR1 SGHTA and CDR2 FQGNSA come from the germline V gene. J was trimmed by 7 bases and V by 5 bases; bases with no gene match: 7. The CDR3 loop reads CASSPRDRSEKLFF. The CDR3 DNA follows: TGTGCCAGCAGCCCCCGGGACAGAAGTGAAAAACTGTTTTTT.

This clonotype was recorded many times. This chain links TRBV12-3 or TRBV12-4 with TRBJ2-3, with D perhaps matching TRBD1 (5 bases). The CDR3 spans 15 residues. The V and J ends lost 6 bases and 0 bases respectively, with 13 bases between them. The DNA for the CDR3 is TGTGCCAGCAGCCAGGGATTACCGAGCACAGATACGCAGTATTTT. Translated, it gives CASSQGLPSTDTQYF.

By frequency in the sample, this clonotype is medium-sized. Mismatch with germline at one junction end may stem from a read error. This chain uses TRBV5-1 with TRBJ1-6; TRBD1 might be the D (6 bases). Germline V CDR1 and CDR2: SGHRS, YFSETQ. This CDR3 is 14 amino acids long. The CDR3: CASTVAGDNSPLNF. The CDR3 nucleotides read TGCGCCAGCACGGTGGCAGGGGATAATTCACCCCTCAACTTT.

This clonotype was seen repeatedly, ten times or more. The chain uses TRBV7-3 and TRBJ2-4; 12 bases map to TRBD2. With V trimmed by 4 bases and J by 0 bases, 7 bases remained unmatched. The germline CDR1 and CDR2 sequences are SGHTA and FQGTGA. The CDR3 is made up of 18 amino acids. Here the CDR3 reads CASSSLAGGPLAKNIQYF. In DNA, the CDR3 is TGTGCCAGCAGCTCACTAGCGGGGGGACCCCTAGCCAAAAACATTCAGTACTTC.

This clonotype was seen many times. This rearrangement joins TRBV9 to TRBJ2-3; TRBD1 might be the D (6 bases). V was trimmed by 2 bases and J by 5 bases, leaving 12 bases between them. The CDR3 extends over 14 amino acids. Germline lookup yields CDR1 SGDLS and CDR2 YYNGEE. Here the CDR3 DNA reads TGTGCCAGCAGCGTCCAGGACAGCCAAGATACGCAGTATTTT. It specifies CASSVQDSQDTQYF.

This clonotype was recorded at least ten times. The chain joins TRBV5-5 to TRBJ2-4, with D tentatively TRBD1 or TRBD2 (7 bases each). This CDR3 has 16 amino acids. The ends were cut back, 4 bases at V and 8 bases at J, with 22 bases in the middle. Germline values: CDR1 SGHKS, CDR2 YYEKEE (reference sequence). The CDR3 is CASSPQGEGILDIQYF. The CDR3 coding sequence is TGTGCCAGCAGCCCCCAGGGGGAGGGAATTTTGGACATTCAGTACTTC.

This clonotype was recorded at least ten times. The rearrangement joins TRBV20-1 to TRBJ1-1; the match to TRBD1 covers 7 bases. Per the germline V gene, CDR1 is DFQATT and CDR2 is SNEGSKA (reference sequence). The CDR3 runs 14 residues. With 0 bases clipped from V and 4 bases from J, the junction kept 5 bases outside the gene matches. In DNA, the CDR3 is TGCAGTGCTAGAGAGAGGGGGCCTGTCACTGAAGCTTTCTTT. Residues: CSARERGPVTEAFF.

This clonotype was counted at least ten times. This chain links TRBV27 with TRBJ2-7; 7 bases line up with TRBD1. The germline CDR1 and CDR2 sequences are MNHEY and SMNVEV (reference sequence). This CDR3 spans 14 amino acids. After removal of 5 bases from V and 2 bases from J, the junction contained 6 bases not matched to a gene. The DNA of the CDR3 is TGTGCCAGCAGTGCCGGGACAGAAACCTACGAGCAGTACTTC. Its translation is CASSAGTETYEQYF.

At least ten counts were recorded for this clonotype. This chain joins TRBV5-6 and TRBJ2-1; perhaps TRBD2 as D (6 bases). Trimming removed 6 bases at V and 7 bases at J, with 17 bases between. In germline, CDR1 is SGHDT, CDR2 YYEEEE. CDR3 size: 14 residues. CDR3 amino acids: CASTPVGGRNEQFF. The CDR3, as DNA: TGTGCCAGCACCCCTGTGGGGGGTAGGAATGAGCAGTTCTTC.

The sample holds many counts of this clonotype. This rearrangement joins TRBV5-6 to TRBJ1-6; 8 positions match TRBD1. There are 17 residues in the CDR3. Germline V gene lookup returns CDR1 SGHDT and CDR2 YYEEEE. V lost 4 bases to trimming and J lost 10 bases; unmatched junction nucleotides: 16. CDR3 amino acids: CASSPQSGGAGWSPLHF. DNA of the CDR3: TGTGCCAGCAGCCCTCAATCAGGGGGCGCGGGTTGGTCACCCCTCCACTTT.

In its sample, this clonotype was seen many times. This chain connects TRBV7-2 to TRBJ2-5, with 10 nucleotides matching TRBD1. J was trimmed by 4 bases and V by 5 bases; bases with no gene match: 10. Germline values: CDR1 SGHTA, CDR2 FQGNSA. The CDR3 is 16 amino acids. The CDR3 here is CASSRMTGGLGETQYF. DNA of the CDR3: TGTGCCAGCAGCCGGATGACAGGGGGCTTGGGAGAGACCCAGTACTTC.

This clonotype was recorded at least ten times. The rearrangement joins TRBV7-6 to TRBJ2-3; D is ambiguous. Germline CDR1 is SGHVS and CDR2 is FNYEAQ. This CDR3 has 12 amino acids. Trimming left V 1 base short and J 5 bases short, with 4 bases between. The CDR3 region has the DNA TGTGCCAGCAGCTTAGATGGAGATACGCAGTATTTT. The encoded protein is CASSLDGDTQYF.

This clonotype has ten or more counts. This chain links TRBV29-1 with TRBJ2-1, with 10 bases identical to TRBD1. V dropped 6 bases and J dropped 6; count of bases not matched to a gene: 11. The CDR3 is 15 residues long. The V gene's germline CDR1 is SQVTM and CDR2 ANQGSEA. CDR3: CSVGRGQGKGNEQFF. The CDR3 nucleotides are TGCAGCGTGGGGCGGGGACAGGGGAAGGGCAATGAGCAGTTCTTC.

This rearrangement joins TRBV18 to TRBJ1-1; D remains unclear. The CDR3 runs 15 residues. CDR1 and CDR2 (germline): KGHSH, LQKENI. V gave up 3 bases and J gave up 10 bases, with 21 bases separating them. The CDR3 DNA reads as TGTGCCAGCTCACCGGGAGGATCGGGGTCCCGGGGAGCTTTCTTT. It specifies CASSPGGSGSRGAFF. Using reference TRBV18 and TRBJ1-1 for the parts outside the CDR3, the full variable domain is NAGVMQNPRHLVRRRGQEARLRCSPMKGHSHVYWYRQLPEEGLKFMVYLQKENIIDESGMPKERFSAEFPKEGPSILRIQQVVRGDSAAYFCASSPGGSGSRGAFFGQGTRLTVV.